One TCR beta chain is described in this entry. The data originate from a study of blood T cell repertoires in COVID-19. About the research overall: Samples taken during acute and convalescent COVID-19 were collected in the United States, Italy and Spain. Sources were T cells, B-cell-depleted T cells, or PBMCs; the material itself was cDNA or gDNA.

As originally analysed: Estimation of nucleated cell counts was performed using reference gene primer amplification. The method was immunoSEQ multiplex PCR; TCRdb's version includes in-frame clones alone and lacks a portion of them. V and J calls and clone size follow that table, whereas D and trimming were derived from the DNA. Of about 180,000 clones listed, roughly 84% are singletons. The TCR was taken from a woman of 80 years or more with active or convalescent COVID-19. Sequenced input: peripheral blood.

CDR3 in DNA: TGCGCCAGCAGCCGAAGCCCGGGACAGGCAGGGTTGAACACTGAAGCTTTCTTT. Amino acids: CASSRSPGQAGLNTEAFF. The V and J genes are TRBV5-1 and TRBJ1-1; 8 nucleotides line up with TRBD1. The V and J ends lost 4 bases and 0 bases, in that order; junction bases with no gene match: 14. Looked up from germline, CDR1 is SGHRS and CDR2 is YFSETQ. The CDR3 has 18 amino acids.